This paragraph reports one T cell receptor (beta chain). This specimen comes from a study of blood T cell repertoires in COVID-19. Study in general: PBMCs, B-cell-depleted T cells, or T cells were the source of the cDNA or gDNA that made up the material.

Original analysis: Researchers report that nucleated cell counts were estimated from reference gene primer amplification. The method was immunoSEQ multiplex PCR; TCRdb's version includes in-frame clones alone and lacks a portion of them. D and trimming come from the DNA, and the V and J calls and clone size come from that table. Of roughly 250,000 clones detected, roughly 89% appear once; the ten largest clones hold approximately 2.4%. In germline, CDR1 is LGHNA, CDR2 YSLEER. The CDR3 runs 17 residues. The ends lost 3 bases at V and 0 bases at J; junction bases unmatched: 4. Sample: PBMCs or T cells enriched from blood (not recorded which). This TCR came from a woman in her thirties with acute COVID-19. The chain employs TRBV4-3 and TRBJ2-6; 8 nucleotides align to TRBD1. The CDR3 nucleotides read TGCGCCAGCAGCCAGGACAGGGCCTTCTCTGGGGCCAACGTCCTGACTTTC. It encodes CASSQDRAFSGANVLTF.